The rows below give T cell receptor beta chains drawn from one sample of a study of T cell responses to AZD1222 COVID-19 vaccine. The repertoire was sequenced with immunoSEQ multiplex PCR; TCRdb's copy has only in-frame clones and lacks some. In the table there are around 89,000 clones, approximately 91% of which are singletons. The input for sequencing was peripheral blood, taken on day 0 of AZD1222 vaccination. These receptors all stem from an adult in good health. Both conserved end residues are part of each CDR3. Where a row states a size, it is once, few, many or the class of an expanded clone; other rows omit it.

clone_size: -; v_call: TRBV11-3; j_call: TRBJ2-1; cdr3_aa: CASSRTSIYSSYNEQFF
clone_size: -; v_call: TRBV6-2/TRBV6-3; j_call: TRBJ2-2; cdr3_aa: CASSAQGDTGELFF
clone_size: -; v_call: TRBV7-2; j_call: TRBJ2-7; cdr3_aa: CASSRAPGGYEQYF
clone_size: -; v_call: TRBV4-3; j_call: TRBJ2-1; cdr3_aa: CASSQAVGSSYNEQFF
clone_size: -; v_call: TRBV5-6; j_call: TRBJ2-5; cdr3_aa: CASSQLGPETQYF
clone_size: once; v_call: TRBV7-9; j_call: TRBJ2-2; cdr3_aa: CASSRSQGRLSTGELFF
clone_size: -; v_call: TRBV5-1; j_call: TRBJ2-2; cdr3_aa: CASSFVHLNTGELFF
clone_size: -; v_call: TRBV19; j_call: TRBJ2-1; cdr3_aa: CASSTDGGPVREQFF
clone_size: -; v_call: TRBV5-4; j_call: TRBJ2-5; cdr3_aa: CASRSGTPPETQYF
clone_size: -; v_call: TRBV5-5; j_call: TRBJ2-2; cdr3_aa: CASSLAQTNTGELFF
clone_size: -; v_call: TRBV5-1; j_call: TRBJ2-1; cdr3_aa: CASSLVPSGNEQFF
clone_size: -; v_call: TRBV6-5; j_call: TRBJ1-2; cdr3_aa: CASSYSGGGYTF
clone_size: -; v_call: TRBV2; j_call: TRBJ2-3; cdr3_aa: CAGLAISTDTQYF
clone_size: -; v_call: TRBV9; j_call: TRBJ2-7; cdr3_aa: CASSVADRSEQYF
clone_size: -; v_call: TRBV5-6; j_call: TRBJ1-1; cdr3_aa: CASSLARKDNWNTEAFF
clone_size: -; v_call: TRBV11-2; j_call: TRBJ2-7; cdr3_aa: CASSLEAGASLEQYF
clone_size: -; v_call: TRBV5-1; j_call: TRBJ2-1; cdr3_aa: CASSLGEEGEQFF
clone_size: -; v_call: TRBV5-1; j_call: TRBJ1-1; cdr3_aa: CASSTGQGGNTEAFF
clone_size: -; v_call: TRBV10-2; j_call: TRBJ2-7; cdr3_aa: CASSEPGESSYEQYF
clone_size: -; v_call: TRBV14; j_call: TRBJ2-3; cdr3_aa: CASSSRWGNPGTDTQYF
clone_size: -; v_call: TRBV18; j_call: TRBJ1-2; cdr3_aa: CASSPRPQISIPTYGYTF
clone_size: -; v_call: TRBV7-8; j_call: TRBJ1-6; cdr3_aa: CASSLAGGRSNSPLHF
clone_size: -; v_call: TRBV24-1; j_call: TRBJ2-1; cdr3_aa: CATSDPGQGDEQFF
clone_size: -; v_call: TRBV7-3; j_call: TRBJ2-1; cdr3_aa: CASSLSGVSYNEQFF
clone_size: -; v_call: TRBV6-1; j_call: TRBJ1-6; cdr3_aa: CASSEAWDRVLSPLHF
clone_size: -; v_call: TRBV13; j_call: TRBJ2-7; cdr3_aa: CASSLMGPSGGFYEQYF
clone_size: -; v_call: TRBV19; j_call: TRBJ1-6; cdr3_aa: CASSIGWGGGGSPLHF